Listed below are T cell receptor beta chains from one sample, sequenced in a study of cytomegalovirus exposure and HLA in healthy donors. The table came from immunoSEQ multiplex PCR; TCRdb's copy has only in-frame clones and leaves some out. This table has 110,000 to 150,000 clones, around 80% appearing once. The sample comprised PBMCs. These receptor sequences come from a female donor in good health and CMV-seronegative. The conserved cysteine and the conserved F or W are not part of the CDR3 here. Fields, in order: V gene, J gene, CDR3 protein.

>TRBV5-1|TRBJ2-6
ASSLAGPFSGANVLT
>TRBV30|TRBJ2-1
AWSVRAGTGSYNEQF
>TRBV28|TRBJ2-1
ASSLFSGYNEQF
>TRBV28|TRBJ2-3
ASSLALDTQY
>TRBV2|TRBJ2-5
ASSPPGQETQY
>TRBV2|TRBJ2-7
ASTVSSYEQY
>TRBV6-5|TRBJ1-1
ASSYQGVTEAF
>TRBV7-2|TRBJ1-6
ASTPAGEGTYNSPLH
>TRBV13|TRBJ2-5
ASSLADTVLAGKETQY
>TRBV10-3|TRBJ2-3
AISAPGGTMDVAQY
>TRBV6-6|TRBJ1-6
ASSRREESPLH